Each of the 11 T cell receptor beta chains below was sequenced from the same sample in a study of T cells in Graves' hyperthyroidism and ophthalmopathy. Amplified TCR beta CDR3 regions derived from RNA transcripts. First-round RT-PCR targeting the TCR CDR3 was performed with the HTBI primer set. TCRdb independently ran MiXCR on the multiplex PCR reads; one entry per CDR3 protein. The sample includes 350,000 to 500,000 distinct CDR3 sequences, roughly an eighth of them seen just once. The specimen sequenced was blood. The receptors stem from a young woman with Graves' hyperthyroidism.

This clonotype came up many times. V and J are TRBV11-3 and TRBJ1-1, with D possibly matching TRBD1 (5 bases). Germline CDR1 SGHNT, CDR2 YENEEA. This CDR3 region has 14 residues. The V end was cut by 1 base, the J end by 1 base, with 7 bases between. The CDR3 coding sequence is TGTGCCAGCAGCTTAGGGGGCTCGAACACTGAAGCTTTCTTT. Translated, it gives CASSLGGSNTEAFF.

The DNA of the CDR3 is TGTGCCATCAGTGAGACACTAGCGGAAAACATTCAGTACTTC. Protein: CAISETLAENIQYF. The chain carries TRBV10-3 and TRBJ2-4, with 8 bases identical to TRBD2. CDR1 is ENHRY, CDR2 SYGVKD, per germline. The CDR3 loop spans 14 amino acids. V was pared by 2 bases and J by 5 bases, with 2 bases of the junction left unmatched.

The chain carries TRBV7-8 and TRBJ2-1, with 8 bases identical to TRBD2. V shed 7 bases and J 7 bases; nucleotides not matched to a gene: 9. The CDR3 covers 14 residues. The germline V gene encodes CDR1 SGHVS and CDR2 FQNEAQ. The CDR3 protein is CASTLKREWNEQFF. In DNA, the CDR3 is TGTGCCAGCACCCTAAAGCGGGAGTGGAATGAGCAGTTCTTC.

This sequence joins TRBV12-3 or TRBV12-4 and TRBJ2-7, with TRBD1 matching 8 bases. This CDR3 region has 13 residues. The ends lost 5 bases at V and 7 bases at J; junction bases unmatched: 7. The CDR3 here is CASSLDRGREQYF. The CDR3 DNA reads TGTGCCAGCAGTCTCGACAGGGGTAGGGAGCAGTACTTC.

This clonotype came up a few times. The chain employs TRBV30 and TRBJ2-6; no definite D call. Germline-derived CDR1 and CDR2 are GTSNPN and SVGIG (reference sequence). Trimming cost V 3 bases and J 0 bases, with 9 bases left between them. This CDR3 is 15 amino acids long. Here the CDR3 DNA reads TGTGCCTGGAGGGAGAATTTCTCTGGGGCCAACGTCCTGACTTTC. As protein: CAWRENFSGANVLTF. The full variable domain, rest sourced from reference TRBV30 and TRBJ2-6, is SQTIHQWPATLVQPVGSPLSLECTVEGTSNPNLYWYRQAAGRGLQLLFYSVGIGQISSEVPQNLSASRPQDRQFILSSKKLLLSDSGFYLCAWRENFSGANVLTFGAGSRLTVL.

This clonotype has ten or more counts. The chain is built from TRBV28 and TRBJ1-2; 8 positions agree with TRBD1. This CDR3 spans 17 amino acids. The germline gives CDR1 MDHEN, CDR2 SYDVKM. With V trimmed by 8 bases and J by 5 bases, 19 bases remained unmatched. CDR3 sequence: CASGGTDRARGGYGYTF. The CDR3 DNA reads TGTGCCAGCGGGGGAACGGACAGGGCACGAGGGGGGTATGGCTACACCTTC.

This clonotype was found many times. The chain links TRBV30 to TRBJ2-1; D gene unclear. Trimming removed 0 bases at V and 8 bases at J, with 5 bases between. This CDR3 spans 11 amino acids. Looked up from germline, CDR1 is GTSNPN and CDR2 is SVGIG (reference sequence). CDR3 loop: CAWSVRHEQFF. The CDR3 DNA sequence: TGTGCCTGGAGTGTAAGACATGAGCAGTTCTTC.

This clonotype came up many times. This chain uses TRBV27 with TRBJ1-2; no clear D gene. V lost 0 bases, J lost 4 bases, and 15 bases lay in between. Germline CDR1 MNHEY, CDR2 SMNVEV (reference sequence). This CDR3 is 16 amino acids long. CDR3 in amino acids: CASSLSPSDTIYGYTF. Here the CDR3 DNA reads TGTGCCAGCAGTTTATCGCCGTCCGACACTATCTATGGCTACACCTTC.

This clonotype was observed many times. The rearrangement links TRBV10-3 to TRBJ2-5; D unclear. The germline CDR1 and CDR2 sequences are ENHRY and SYGVKD. The CDR3 covers 12 residues. Deletions cut 1 base from V and 2 bases from J, with 2 bases between. Here the CDR3 reads CAISEFQETQYF. For the CDR3, the DNA is TGTGCCATCAGTGAGTTTCAAGAGACCCAGTACTTC.

V is TRBV30 and J is TRBJ2-1; maybe TRBD2 (5 bases). Trimming stripped 5 bases from V and 1 base from J, with 12 bases between. The V gene's germline CDR1 is GTSNPN and CDR2 SVGIG (reference sequence). The CDR3 consists of 14 residues. The CDR3 sequence: CAWGLRGSYNEQFF. CDR3 bases: TGTGCCTGGGGTTTACGCGGGTCCTACAATGAGCAGTTCTTC.

V and J are TRBV5-5 and TRBJ2-6, with D perhaps TRBD1 (6 bases). The CDR3 length is 16 residues. Germline assignment: CDR1 SGHKS and CDR2 YYEKEE (reference sequence). V lost 6 bases to trimming and J lost 2 bases, with 15 bases between them. CDR3 coding DNA: TGTGCCAGCATGTTAACAGGGAAAACTGGGGCCAACGTCCTGACTTTC. This translates into CASMLTGKTGANVLTF.